This T cell receptor beta chain comes out of a study of patients and donors after allogeneic stem cell transplantation. This clonotype was detected only once. Trimming took off 6 bases at V and 4 bases at J, with 10 bases between the two ends. Germline V gives CDR1 SGHRS, CDR2 YFSETQ. This CDR3 comprises 13 residues. TCRdb reprocessed the RT-PCR reads with MiXCR, giving one entry per CDR3 protein. The sample holds about a million distinct CDR3 sequences, roughly 18% seen once. The chain combines TRBV5-1 with TRBJ2-2; a possible D gene is TRBD2 (6 bases). The receptor's source is a human donor who was either an allogeneic HSCT recipient or a stem cell or donor lymphocyte infusion donor (not recorded which). It is not recorded whose cells these are; they may come from a transplant donor. The material sequenced was blood, either unsorted or a sorted T cell fraction (not recorded which). The DNA for the CDR3 is TGCGCCAGCAACGGGGGAAGCACCGGGGAGCTGTTTTTT. Amino acid sequence: CASNGGSTGELFF.